This TCR beta chain derives from a study of shared clonotypes between healthy human individuals. Findings and caveats of the study: Naive subsets, compared against memory subsets, generally had larger estimated richness values. Incompleteness in sorted-subset sequencing, despite large depth, was shown by rarefaction.

From CD4+ cells came CD45RA+ naive and CD45RA-negative memory subsets. The deep-level immunoSEQ assay was used. Measured with immunoSEQ multiplex PCR; TCRdb has only the in-frame clones, and not every one. The repertoire holds 2 million to 3 million clones, with over 85% as singletons. The CDR3 runs to 11 residues. The germline V and J ends were trimmed by 4 bases and 6 bases, with 7 bases remaining between them. Germline CDR1 SGHTA, CDR2 FQGNSA. As concerns this clone: Its matching antigen is unknown.

This receptor was taken from a man between 18 and 29 years old in good health. Some clones in this sample may be carry-over from other donors' samples. The chain joins TRBV7-2 to TRBJ2-7, with D tentatively TRBD2 (5 bases). Sequenced sample: naive CD4+ T cells from PBMCs. The subset denotes: CD45RA+ positively selected. The CDR3 sequence: CASSSTIEQYF. The CDR3, as DNA: TGTGCCAGCAGCTCGACTATCGAGCAGTACTTC.